This T cell receptor beta chain was sequenced for a study of CD8 T cells in ankylosing spondylitis. Regarding the study as a whole: Researchers report that disease-linked clones proved CD8+ and relatively rare in peripheral blood. Reports say disease-linked clones showed up significantly more in matched ankylosing spondylitis synovial fluid. Existing reports had already noted some motif variants in reactive arthritis synovial fluid and blood. Roughly eight highly homologous variants made up a TCR beta motif that seemed to typify ankylosing spondylitis blood.

Looked up from germline, CDR1 is SGHDT and CDR2 is YYEEEE. V dropped 2 bases and J dropped 5 bases, with 10 bases sitting between them. There are 14 residues in the CDR3. TCRdb re-analysed the 5' RACE reads in MiXCR, keeping a single row per CDR3 protein. The sample yields around 770,000 distinct CDR3 sequences, about 12% seen once. This clonotype was detected a few times. Its antigen is not identified. The clonotype originates from a male donor with ankylosing spondylitis. The sample taken for sequencing was blood, either unsorted or a sorted T cell fraction (not recorded which). The chain recombines TRBV5-6 with TRBJ2-2; unclear D gene. The CDR3 region has the DNA TGTGCCAGCAGCTTTCGGCGGCGGACCGGGGAGCTGTTTTTT. Translated, it gives CASSFRRRTGELFF.